This T cell receptor beta chain is from a study of blood T cell repertoires in COVID-19. In the study overall: The study drew acute and convalescent COVID-19 samples from the United States, Italy and Spain.

The table came from immunoSEQ multiplex PCR; TCRdb's copy has only in-frame clones and leaves some out. The data show roughly 400,000 clones, 85% to 90% seen once. V lost 8 bases and J 0 bases, leaving 16 bases between the germline ends. The CDR3 is made up of 14 amino acids. Germline V lookup: CDR1 SQVTM, CDR2 ANQGSEA. This TCR was recovered from a woman aged 50 to 60 who had recovered from COVID-19. Source material: PBMCs or T cells enriched from blood (not recorded which). The chain couples TRBV29-1 to TRBJ1-1; maybe TRBD1 (5 bases). The CDR3 DNA reads as TGCAGCCCCATATTGTGGGGCGTGAACACTGAAGCTTTCTTT. This encodes CSPILWGVNTEAFF.